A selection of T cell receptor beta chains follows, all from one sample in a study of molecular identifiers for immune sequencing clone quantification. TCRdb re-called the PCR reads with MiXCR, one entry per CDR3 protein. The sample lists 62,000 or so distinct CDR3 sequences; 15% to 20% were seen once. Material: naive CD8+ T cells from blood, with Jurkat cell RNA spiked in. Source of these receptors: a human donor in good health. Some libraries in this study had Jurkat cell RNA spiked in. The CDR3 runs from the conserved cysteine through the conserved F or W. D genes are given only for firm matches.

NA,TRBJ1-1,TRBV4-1,CASSLSGGPGSSTEAFF
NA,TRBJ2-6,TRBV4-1,CTSSQRGGVYSGANVLTF
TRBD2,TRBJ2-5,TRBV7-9,CASSPPASGSETQYF
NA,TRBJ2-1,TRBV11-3,CASSGENEVGQFF
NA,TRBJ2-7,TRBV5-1,CASSLVVPATSYEQYF
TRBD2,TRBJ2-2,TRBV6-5,CASGIGGGTLNTGELFF
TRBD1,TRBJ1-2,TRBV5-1,CASSLGDRNRGYTF
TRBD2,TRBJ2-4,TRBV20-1,CSARPGLAGGPAKNIQYF
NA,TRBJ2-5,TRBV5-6,CASSLNGLRETQYF
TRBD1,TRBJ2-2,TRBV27,CASNVQGAVTGELFF
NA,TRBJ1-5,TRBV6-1,CASSEAGFYSNQPQHF
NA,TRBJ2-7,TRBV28,CASSFSGSADEQYF
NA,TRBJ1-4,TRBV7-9,CASSLVGEAEKLFF
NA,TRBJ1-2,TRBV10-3,CAISTYLTTYGYTF
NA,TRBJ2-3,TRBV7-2,CASSKVGGTDTQYF
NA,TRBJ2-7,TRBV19,CASSIPGGYEQYF
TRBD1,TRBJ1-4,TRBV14,CASSQSRGRGEKLFF
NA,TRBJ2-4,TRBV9,CASSGGRNIQYF
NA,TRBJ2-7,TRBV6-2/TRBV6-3,CASSYGLHYEQYF
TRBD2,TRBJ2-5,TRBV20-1,CSARDLAGGGARATETQYF
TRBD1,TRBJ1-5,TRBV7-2,CASSLFTGAFQPQHF
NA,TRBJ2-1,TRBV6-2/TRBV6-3,CASSYGGNEQFF
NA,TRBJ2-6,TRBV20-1,CSARDPLNSGANVLTF
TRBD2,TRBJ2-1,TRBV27,CASSSGGAGVNEQFF
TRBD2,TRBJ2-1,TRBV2,CASSGGLAEHEQFF
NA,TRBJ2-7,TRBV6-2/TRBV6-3,CASSYSGAPYEQYF
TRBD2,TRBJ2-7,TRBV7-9,CASSGPRMREGLEQYF
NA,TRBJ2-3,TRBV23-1,CTSSQSEGDTQYF
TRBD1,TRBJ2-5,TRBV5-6,CASTRAGALGQGTQYF
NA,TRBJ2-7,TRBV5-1,CASSLGPAGSYEQYF
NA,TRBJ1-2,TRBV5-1,CATKSGPDPDYGYTF
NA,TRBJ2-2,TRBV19,CASSVRRMNTGELFF